This TCR beta chain was documented in a study of T cells in localized non-small cell lung cancer. Study results and caveats: For the top 100 tumor clones, a median roughly 55 also appeared in adjacent lung.

Sequencing used immunoSEQ multiplex PCR; TCRdb keeps in-frame clones, though not all of them. The data hold 40,000 to 65,000 clones, with around four fifths observed a single time. Of note for this clone: The antigen remains undetermined.

Germline V gene lookup returns CDR1 SNHLY and CDR2 FYNNEI. With 2 bases removed from V and 1 base from J, the gap between germline ends came to 8 bases. The CDR3 runs to 14 residues. This chain uses TRBV2 with TRBJ1-1; the D is unclear. The material sequenced was peripheral blood mononuclear cells, taken before any cancer treatment. The sequence came from a man aged 40 to 70 with stage III lung adenocarcinoma. The CDR3 spells CASSERGRNTEAFF. CDR3 bases: TGTGCCAGCAGTGAACGGGGAAGGAACACTGAAGCTTTCTTT.